Here is one T cell receptor (beta chain) with its context. Its matching antigen is unknown. This sample was taken from a study of shared clonotypes between healthy human individuals. Overall study: There were three CD4 naive, three CD4 memory, two CD8 naive and one CD8 memory plates per donor.

Every subset's genomic DNA went evenly onto several immunoSEQ plates. The data were produced by immunoSEQ multiplex PCR, yet TCRdb's version contains in-frame clones alone and is incomplete. The table shows millions of clones, with about 92% occurring only once. Whole-study findings and limits: Since donors were few, the genetic and exposure-history diversity represented was limited. It was the non-shared clonotypes that had lower generation probabilities than clonotypes shared by all four donors.

Naive CD8 cells were CD45RO-negative, positively selected for CCR7, excluding terminally differentiated effector memory CD45RA+ cells. The specimen sequenced was naive CD8+ T cells from PBMCs. The source of this sequence is a man aged 18-30 years in good health. Some clones in this sample may be carry-over from other donors' samples.

In nucleotides, the CDR3 is TGTGCCAGCAGTATCCGGGACAGGTTAGCCGAGCAGTACTTC. This translates into CASSIRDRLAEQYF. This rearrangement joins TRBV27 to TRBJ2-7; 8 bases fit TRBD1. CDR1 and CDR2 (germline): MNHEY, SMNVEV (reference sequence). Losses at the gene ends were 5 bases for V and 6 bases for J; bases not matched to a gene: 9. The CDR3 covers 14 residues.